Sequencing of this TCR beta chain was carried out in a study of a mutant IDH1 vaccine in newly diagnosed glioma. Indicated time point: baseline, week 1 (first vaccination visit). Described treatment: pre-vaccination baseline after standard-of-care therapy. The table came from immunoSEQ multiplex PCR; TCRdb's copy has only in-frame clones and leaves some out. This table has around 64,000 clones, around 80% appearing once. Germline V gene data show CDR1 as SNHLY and CDR2 as FYNNEI. The length of the CDR3 is 15 residues. The V gene end was trimmed by 6 bases and the J gene end by 5 bases; junction bases not matched to a gene: 7.

The receptor's source is a young woman with glioma. Some clones in this sample may be carry-over from other donors' samples. The specimen was peripheral blood mononuclear cells (PBMCs), collected from a glioma patient treated with radiotherapy, temozolomide or both. J is TRBJ1-6 and V is TRBV2; 7 nucleotides match TRBD1. In DNA, the CDR3 is TGTGCCAGCAGGGGCCGACAGGGCCATAATTCACCCCTCCACTTT. Encoded protein: CASRGRQGHNSPLHF.